This T cell receptor beta chain was sequenced in a study of blood T cell repertoires in COVID-19. The authors' processing: Amplified reference gene primers provided the basis for estimating nucleated cell counts. Profiling relied on immunoSEQ multiplex PCR, and the TCRdb table lists in-frame clones only, not all of them. D and trimming were read from the DNA, whereas the V and J calls and clone size are those reported in that table. The table records tens of thousands of clones, roughly 87% of them present only once. This TCR came from a man aged 50 to 60 with acute or convalescent COVID-19. Source material: peripheral blood.

In DNA form, the CDR3 reads TGTGCCAGCAGTTTCGAGCGGGAGCAGTTCTTC. The encoded protein is CASSFEREQFF. The chain couples TRBV28 to TRBJ2-1; D possibly corresponds to TRBD2 (5 bases). The V end was cut by 3 bases, the J end by 10 bases, with 7 bases between. Germline CDR1 and CDR2: MDHEN and SYDVKM. The CDR3 consists of 11 residues. The full variable domain, its missing parts supplied by reference TRBV28 and TRBJ2-1, is DVKVTQSSRYLVKRTGEKVFLECVQDMDHENMFWYRQDPGLGLRLIYFSYDVKMKEKGDIPEGYSVSREKKERFSLILESASTNQTSMYLCASSFEREQFFGPGTRLTVL.